This TCR beta chain stems from a study of blood T cells in healthy people across ages. This CDR3 is built from 15 residues. From germline, CDR1 is SGHTA and CDR2 FQGNSA. Unmatched junction bases numbered 6, after V lost 3 bases and J lost 6 bases. PCR was performed a second time for roughly 6 to 12 cycles using a sample-barcoded 5' primer and a J-beta primer mix. TCRdb re-derived calls from the 5' RACE reads in MiXCR, one entry per CDR3 protein. This table has 710,000 or so distinct CDR3 sequences, less than 40% appearing once. The sequenced material came from blood. This clonotype was sampled from a woman aged 80 or older in good health. The gene calls are TRBV7-2 and TRBJ2-7, with 12 bases aligning to TRBD2. CDR3 coding DNA: TGTGCCAGCAGCTTGGCTAGCGGGGGGGCTTTCGAGCAGTACTTC. Its protein is CASSLASGGAFEQYF.